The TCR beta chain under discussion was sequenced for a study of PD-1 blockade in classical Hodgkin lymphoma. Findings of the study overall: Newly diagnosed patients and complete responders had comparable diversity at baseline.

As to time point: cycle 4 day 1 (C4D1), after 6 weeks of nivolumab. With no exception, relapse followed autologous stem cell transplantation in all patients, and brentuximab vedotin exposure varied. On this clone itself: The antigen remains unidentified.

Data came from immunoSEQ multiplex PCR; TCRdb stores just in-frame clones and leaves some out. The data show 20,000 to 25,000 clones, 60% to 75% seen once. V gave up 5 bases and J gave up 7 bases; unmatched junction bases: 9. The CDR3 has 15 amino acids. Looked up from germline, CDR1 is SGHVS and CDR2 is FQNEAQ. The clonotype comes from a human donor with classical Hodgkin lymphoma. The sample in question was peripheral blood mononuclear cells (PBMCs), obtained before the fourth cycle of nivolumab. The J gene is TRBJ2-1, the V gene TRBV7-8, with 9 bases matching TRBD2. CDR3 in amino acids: CASSRLAAAGNEQFF. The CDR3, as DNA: TGTGCCAGCAGCAGACTAGCGGCCGCCGGGAATGAGCAGTTCTTC.